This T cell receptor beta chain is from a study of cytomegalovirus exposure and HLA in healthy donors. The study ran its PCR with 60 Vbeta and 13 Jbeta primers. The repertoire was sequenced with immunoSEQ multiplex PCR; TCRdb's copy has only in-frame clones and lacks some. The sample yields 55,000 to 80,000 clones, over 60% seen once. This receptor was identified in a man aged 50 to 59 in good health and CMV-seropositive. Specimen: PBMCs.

The CDR3 here is CASSFDTSVYTGELFF. The DNA of the CDR3 is TGTGCCAGCAGCTTTGACACTAGCGTGTACACCGGGGAGCTGTTTTTT. This chain connects TRBV5-4 to TRBJ2-2; 7 bases are a match to TRBD2. Germline-derived CDR1 and CDR2 are SGHNT and YYREEE (reference sequence). The CDR3 length is 16 residues. V lost 2 bases to trimming and J lost 3 bases; unmatched junction nucleotides: 7.